This T cell receptor (beta chain) was found in a study of beta chain features in type 1 diabetes. Every bit of the isolated RNA underwent reverse transcription, so sequencing read expressed TCRB transcripts. Only in-frame clones appear in the TCRdb table, and some are missing; sequencing was by immunoSEQ multiplex PCR. The profile shows under 800,000 clones, roughly a sixth of them singletons. CD4+ cells of the naive, central memory, regulatory and stem cell-like memory types were sorted via CD45RO/CCR7/CD25/CD127/CD95/CD27. A remark on this clone: What it binds is not known.

Whole-study findings and limits: TCRB CDR3s from Type 1 diabetes patients were moderately but significantly shorter in all four CD4+ subsets.

CDR3 size: 14 residues. Between the trimmed V and J ends, which lost 1 base and 3 bases, there was a span of 11 bases. Germline V gives CDR1 SGHRS, CDR2 YFSETQ. The source of this sequence is a man younger than 35 in good health. The rearrangement links TRBV5-1 to TRBJ2-7, with D maybe TRBD1 (6 bases). Sequenced: naive CD4+ T cells from blood. The CDR3 reads CASSLQGRDYEQYF. CDR3 in DNA: TGCGCCAGCAGCTTGCAGGGGCGCGACTACGAGCAGTACTTC.